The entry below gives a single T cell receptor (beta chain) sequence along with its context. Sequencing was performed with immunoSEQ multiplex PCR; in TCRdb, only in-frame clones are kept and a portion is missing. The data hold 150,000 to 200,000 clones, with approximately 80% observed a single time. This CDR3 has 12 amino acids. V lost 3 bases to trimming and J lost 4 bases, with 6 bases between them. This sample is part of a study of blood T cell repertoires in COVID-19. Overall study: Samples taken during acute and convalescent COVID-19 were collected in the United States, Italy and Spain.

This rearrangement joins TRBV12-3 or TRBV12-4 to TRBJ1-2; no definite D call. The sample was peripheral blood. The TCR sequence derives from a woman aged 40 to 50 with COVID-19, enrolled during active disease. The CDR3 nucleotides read TGTGCCAGCAGTTTTCCGGGCTATGGCTACACCTTC. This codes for CASSFPGYGYTF.